This T cell receptor (beta chain) was sequenced in a study of shared clonotypes between healthy human individuals. The CDR3 has 16 amino acids. Deletions cut 3 bases from V and 2 bases from J, with 15 bases between. Germline assignment: CDR1 SGHDT and CDR2 YYEEEE. Original analysis: Quality scores were absent from the junction-only immunoSEQ sequences, so filtering differed. Method: immunoSEQ multiplex PCR; TCRdb's copy keeps in-frame clones and lacks some. The D gene and trimming were derived from the DNA, and the V and J assignments and clone size from that table. Here the sample spans about a million clones, about 80% being singletons. The donors were all Caucasian adults (living in Nashville, Tennessee).

What was sequenced was memory CD4+ T cells from PBMCs. Subset defined: CD45RA-negative fraction. The source of this sequence is a man in his late teens or twenties in good health. Some clones in this sample may be carry-over from other donors' samples. The chain carries TRBV5-6 and TRBJ2-1, with D maybe TRBD2 (6 bases). The DNA of the CDR3 is TGTGCCAGCAGCTCCCCCGGGACTGCCACCTACAATGAGCAGTTCTTC. Amino acids: CASSSPGTATYNEQFF.